This T cell receptor beta chain stems from a study of cytomegalovirus exposure and HLA in healthy donors. This table comes from immunoSEQ multiplex PCR, and its TCRdb copy is limited to in-frame clones, with some not included. The sample records fewer than 100,000 clones, more than 75% being singletons. The J segment lost 4 bases and the V segment lost 4 bases, leaving 8 bases of the junction unmatched. There are 15 residues in the CDR3. The germline V gene has CDR1 SGDLS and CDR2 YYNGEE. The V and J genes are TRBV9 and TRBJ2-1; TRBD2 agrees at 7 bases. The sequence came from a man in his thirties or forties in good health and CMV-seronegative. Material: PBMCs. In DNA form, the CDR3 reads TGTGCCAGCAGCACCGAAAGCGGGGTTTACAATGAGCAGTTCTTC. Translation gives CASSTESGVYNEQFF.